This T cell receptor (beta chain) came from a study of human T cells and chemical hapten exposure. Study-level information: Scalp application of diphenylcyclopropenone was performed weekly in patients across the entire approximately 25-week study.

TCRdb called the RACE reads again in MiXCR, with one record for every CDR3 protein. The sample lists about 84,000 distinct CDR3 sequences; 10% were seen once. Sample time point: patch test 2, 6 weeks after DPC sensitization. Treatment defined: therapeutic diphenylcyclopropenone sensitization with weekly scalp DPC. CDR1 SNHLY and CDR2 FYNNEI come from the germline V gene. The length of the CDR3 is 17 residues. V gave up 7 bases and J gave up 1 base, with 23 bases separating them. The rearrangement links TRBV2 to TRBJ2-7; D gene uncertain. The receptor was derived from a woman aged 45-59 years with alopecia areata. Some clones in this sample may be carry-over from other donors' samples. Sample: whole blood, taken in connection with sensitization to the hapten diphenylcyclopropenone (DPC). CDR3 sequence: CASIPPLGRPSSYEQYF. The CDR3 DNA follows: TGTGCCAGCATCCCCCCCCTCGGACGGCCGTCTTCCTACGAGCAGTACTTC.